What follows are 29 T cell receptor beta chains derived from one specimen sequenced in a study of cytomegalovirus exposure and HLA in healthy donors. The PCR contained 60 Vbeta and 13 Jbeta primers. This table comes from immunoSEQ multiplex PCR, and its TCRdb copy is limited to in-frame clones, with some not included. The profile shows over 100,000 clones, roughly 60% of them singletons. What was sequenced was PBMCs. The receptors originated from a man in his forties in good health and CMV-seropositive.

The chain joins TRBV5-4 to TRBJ1-4; D perhaps matches TRBD1 (5 bases). Per the germline V gene, CDR1 is SGHNT and CDR2 is YYREEE (reference sequence). This CDR3 comprises 13 residues. V lost 0 bases and J 8 bases, leaving 8 bases between the germline ends. The CDR3 loop reads CASSLGTPEKLFF. CDR3 coding DNA: TGTGCCAGCAGCTTGGGGACACCCGAAAAACTGTTTTTT.

V gene TRBV7-9 combines with J gene TRBJ2-1, with D hard to call. V lost 2 bases to trimming and J lost 10 bases, with 9 bases between them. CDR1 and CDR2 (germline): SEHNR, FQNEAQ (reference sequence). The length of the CDR3 is 12 residues. The CDR3 region is CASSLLAAEQFF. The DNA of the CDR3 is TGTGCCAGCAGCTTATTAGCTGCCGAGCAGTTCTTC.

The CDR3: CASRGLAGAYNEQFF. Written as DNA, the CDR3 is TGTGCCAGCAGGGGACTAGCGGGAGCCTACAATGAGCAGTTCTTC. The chain employs TRBV7-3 and TRBJ2-1; 14 nucleotides align to TRBD2. CDR1 is SGHTA and CDR2 is FQGTGA in the germline V gene. Trimming cost V 6 bases and J 2 bases; bases outside gene matches: 0. The length of the CDR3 is 15 residues.

This clone occurred a few times. The rearrangement links TRBV9 to TRBJ2-2, with TRBD1 matching over 9 bases. The CDR3 sequence is 15 residues long. V shed 3 bases and J 8 bases; nucleotides not matched to a gene: 8. Germline V CDR1 and CDR2: SGDLS, YYNGEE. The CDR3 DNA reads as TGTGCCAGCAGCGCTCCACAGGGGGCAAAAGGGGAGCTGTTTTTT. This sequence encodes CASSAPQGAKGELFF. The full variable domain, rest sourced from reference TRBV9 and TRBJ2-2, is DSGVTQTPKHLITATGQRVTLRCSPRSGDLSVYWYQQSLDQGLQFLIQYYNGEERAKGNILERFSAQQFPDLHSELNLSSLELGDSALYFCASSAPQGAKGELFFGEGSRLTVL.

V usage is TRBV18 and J usage is TRBJ1-1; tentatively, D is TRBD1 (5 bases). This CDR3 has 14 amino acids. Trimming took 2 bases from V and 3 from J, leaving 10 bases between them. CDR1 is KGHSH and CDR2 is LQKENI in the germline V gene. CDR3 amino acids: CASSPTRGDTEAFF. As DNA, the CDR3 is TGTGCCAGCTCACCAACACGGGGGGACACTGAAGCTTTCTTT.

This clone was found a few times. The chain uses TRBV11-2 and TRBJ1-1; no definite D call. This CDR3 is 14 amino acids long. Per germline, CDR1 SGHAT and CDR2 FQNNGV. The germline V and J ends were trimmed by 2 bases and 3 bases, with 10 bases remaining between them. CDR3 in amino acids: CASSLISEYTEAFF. The CDR3 nucleotides are TGTGCCAGCAGCTTAATATCAGAATACACTGAAGCTTTCTTT.

The CDR3 here is CAWSGGTSGGGQDTQYF. CDR3 DNA: TGTGCCTGGAGTGGGGGGACTAGCGGGGGTGGTCAAGATACGCAGTATTTT. The chain links TRBV30 to TRBJ2-3; 14 bases are shared with TRBD2. V shed 1 base, J shed 5 bases, and the junction held 8 bases outside the gene matches. Germline values: CDR1 GTSNPN, CDR2 SVGIG (reference sequence). The CDR3 has 17 residues.

This clone occurred once. This chain connects TRBV2 to TRBJ2-5; tentatively, D is TRBD2 (6 bases). V was shortened by 7 bases and J by 3 bases, with 12 bases between the two germline ends. The CDR3 consists of 13 residues. Per germline, CDR1 SNHLY and CDR2 FYNNEI. The CDR3, as DNA: TGTGCCAGCAATGGGGGACTCAAAGAGACCCAGTACTTC. It codes for CASNGGLKETQYF.

The chain couples TRBV5-1 to TRBJ1-6; D is uncertain. The CDR3 spans 16 residues. The V gene's germline CDR1 is SGHRS and CDR2 YFSETQ. The V end lost 0 bases, the J end lost 5 bases, and 12 bases lay between the germline ends. CDR3 region: CASSLGNSLDNSPLHF. The CDR3 coding sequence is TGCGCCAGCAGCTTGGGAAACAGTCTCGATAATTCACCCCTCCACTTT.

The rearrangement joins TRBV11-2 to TRBJ1-2, with D hard to call. Between the trimmed V and J ends, which lost 1 base and 7 bases, there was a span of 7 bases. Germline V gene data show CDR1 as SGHAT and CDR2 as FQNNGV. The CDR3 runs to 12 residues. The CDR3 DNA sequence: TGTGCCAGCAGCTTAGGACTCGGTGGCTACACCTTC. It yields the protein CASSLGLGGYTF.

CDR3 in amino acids: CASSQGLAAETQYF. Written as DNA, the CDR3 is TGCGCCAGCAGCCAAGGACTAGCAGCTGAGACCCAGTACTTC. The chain is built from TRBV4-3 and TRBJ2-5; 7 nucleotides agree with TRBD2. Germline CDR1 is LGHNA and CDR2 is YSLEER. The junction had 4 bases not matched to a gene; V was cut back by 1 base and J by 5 bases. CDR3 length: 14 residues.

This chain joins TRBV11-2 and TRBJ2-3; no clear D. CDR3 size: 17 residues. The V end lost 2 bases, the J end lost 4 bases, and 19 bases lay between the germline ends. CDR1 is SGHAT, CDR2 FQNNGV, per germline. The CDR3 sequence is CASSLYLFTVRSDTQYF. The CDR3 nucleotides read TGTGCCAGCAGCTTATATCTCTTCACGGTCCGTTCAGATACGCAGTATTTT.

The chain is built from TRBV5-3 and TRBJ2-7; 9 bases map to TRBD1. TRBV5-3 is assigned to the ORF class and has an uncertain function. V lost 1 base to trimming and J lost 0 bases; unmatched junction nucleotides: 5. There are 16 residues in the CDR3. CDR3 sequence reads: CARSLWGTGSSYEQYF. In nucleotides, the CDR3 is TGTGCCAGAAGCTTGTGGGGGACAGGGAGCTCCTACGAGCAGTACTTC.

The chain combines TRBV10-3 with TRBJ2-1; 9 nucleotides agree with TRBD2. V gave up 6 bases and J gave up 4 bases; unmatched junction bases: 7. Germline loops: CDR1 ENHRY, CDR2 SYGVKD. CDR3 length: 15 residues. As DNA, the CDR3 is TGTGCCATCAGGGAGACTAGCGGAAAATACAATGAGCAGTTCTTC. It yields the protein CAIRETSGKYNEQFF.

The gene calls are TRBV27 and TRBJ1-1; D is possibly TRBD1 (6 bases). This CDR3 has 14 amino acids. Germline V gene data show CDR1 as MNHEY and CDR2 as SMNVEV (reference sequence). Trimming removed 11 bases from V and 3 bases from J, with 19 bases in between. This chain's CDR3 is CAAGRGGGDTEAFF. The CDR3 DNA sequence: TGTGCCGCAGGGCGGGGAGGGGGGGACACTGAAGCTTTCTTT.

The chain carries TRBV28 and TRBJ2-7; 7 bases agree with TRBD2. The J segment lost 7 bases and the V segment lost 3 bases, leaving 12 bases of the junction unmatched. The V gene's germline CDR1 is MDHEN and CDR2 SYDVKM. This CDR3 region has 15 residues. In nucleotides, the CDR3 is TGTGCCAGCAGTTTGGGAGGGGCGTCGTTGAGGGAGCAGTACTTC. Encoded protein: CASSLGGASLREQYF.

In this sample, this clone turned up a few times. The chain links TRBV6-5 to TRBJ1-5; D is unclear. The CDR3 runs 12 residues. Deletions cut 7 bases from V and 6 bases from J, with 10 bases between. Looked up from germline, CDR1 is MNHEY and CDR2 is SVGAGI. CDR3 nucleotides: TGTGCCAGCACCACTAGAGGTCAGCCCCAGCATTTT. It specifies CASTTRGQPQHF.

The rearrangement links TRBV14 to TRBJ2-5; 11 bases align to TRBD2. The closer fit of TRBJ2-7 to the DNA end suggests the J call may be wrong. From germline, CDR1 is SGHDN and CDR2 FVKESK. This CDR3 is built from 14 residues. CDR3 region: CASSLLAGAFEQYF. The CDR3 nucleotides are TGTGCCAGCAGCCTACTAGCGGGAGCTTTCGAGCAGTACTTC.

This chain uses TRBV19 with TRBJ2-6; tentatively, D is TRBD1 (6 bases). The CDR3 is 17 residues long. Deletions cut 8 bases from V and 0 bases from J, with 17 bases between. CDR1 LNHDA and CDR2 SQIVND come from the germline V gene (reference sequence). CDR3 in amino acids: CASHPGHGSSGANVLTF. The DNA for the CDR3 is TGTGCCAGTCATCCGGGACACGGCTCCTCTGGGGCCAACGTCCTGACTTTC.

This chain connects TRBV5-4 to TRBJ1-2, with 9 bases aligning to TRBD1. The CDR3 covers 15 residues. V shed 4 bases, J shed 4 bases, and the junction held 8 bases outside the gene matches. Germline CDR1 SGHNT, CDR2 YYREEE (reference sequence). CDR3 sequence (DNA): TGTGCCAGCAGCCCAAGTGGACAGGGGAGCTATGGCTACACCTTC. It is translated as CASSPSGQGSYGYTF.

The rearrangement links TRBV7-8 to TRBJ1-5; 7 nucleotides agree with TRBD1. V lost 3 bases to trimming and J lost 2 bases; unmatched junction nucleotides: 1. CDR3 length equals 14 residues. Germline CDR1 reads SGHVS; CDR2 reads FQNEAQ. CDR3: CASSFGQGNQPQHF. In DNA, the CDR3 is TGTGCCAGCAGCTTCGGACAGGGCAATCAGCCCCAGCATTTT.

This clone was counted a few times. The chain joins TRBV6-6 to TRBJ2-5, with 10 positions matching TRBD2. Germline V CDR1 and CDR2: MNHNY, SVGAGI (reference sequence). The trim removed 2 bases at V and 5 bases at J, leaving 5 bases unmatched. The CDR3 spans 15 residues. For the CDR3, the DNA is TGTGCCAGCAGTTACGGGAGCGGGGGGGGTGAGACCCAGTACTTC. Translated, it gives CASSYGSGGGETQYF.

The chain is built from TRBV7-2 and TRBJ2-3; D perhaps matches TRBD2 (6 bases). Trimming removed 4 bases at V and 6 bases at J, with 11 bases between. The CDR3 sequence is 13 residues long. Germline CDR1 reads SGHTA; CDR2 reads FQGNSA. CDR3 in amino acids: CASSSRGSDTQYF. The CDR3 region has the DNA TGTGCCAGCAGCTCACGGGGGTCCGATACGCAGTATTTT.

Worth noting for this clone: This sample includes further DNA sequences coding for the same CDR3. Written as DNA, the CDR3 is TGTGCCAGCATTTCTGGACTAGGGAACTACGAGCAGTACTTC. Protein product: CASISGLGNYEQYF. The J gene is TRBJ2-7, the V gene TRBV25-1, with TRBD2 matching over 7 bases. Losses at the gene ends were 7 bases for V and 3 bases for J; bases not matched to a gene: 9. The length of the CDR3 is 14 residues. The V gene's germline CDR1 is MGHDK and CDR2 SYGVNS.

This rearrangement joins TRBV15 to TRBJ2-7; D is possibly TRBD1 (6 bases). Trimming took off 0 bases at V and 6 bases at J, with 18 bases between the two ends. CDR1 and CDR2 from the germline V gene are LNHNV and YYDKDF (reference sequence). The CDR3 spans 16 residues. The chain's CDR3 is CATSREGAPPFVEQYF. In DNA form, the CDR3 reads TGTGCCACCAGCAGAGAGGGGGCCCCGCCGTTCGTCGAGCAGTACTTC.

This clone appeared once. This chain connects TRBV18 to TRBJ2-7; no definite D call. CDR3 length: 13 amino acids. Germline V gives CDR1 KGHSH, CDR2 LQKENI. V was pared by 3 bases and J by 2 bases, with 8 bases between. The CDR3 is CASSPAQTYEQYF. Written as DNA, the CDR3 is TGTGCCAGCTCACCGGCCCAGACCTACGAGCAGTACTTC.

The rearrangement joins TRBV4-2 to TRBJ2-2; TRBD2 matches 10 bases. Losses at the gene ends were 1 base for V and 1 base for J; bases not matched to a gene: 3. The CDR3 runs to 17 residues. CDR1 and CDR2 from the germline V gene are LGHNA and YNFKEQ. CDR3: CASSQGTSGLNTGELFF. The DNA for the CDR3 is TGTGCCAGCAGCCAAGGGACTAGCGGATTGAACACCGGGGAGCTGTTTTTT.

The gene calls are TRBV7-9 and TRBJ1-4, with a weak D call TRBD1 (6 bases). Trimming shortened V by 2 bases and J by 4 bases, and 8 bases separated the two germline ends. CDR1 and CDR2 from the germline V gene are SEHNR and FQNEAQ (reference sequence). CDR3 length: 14 amino acids. The CDR3 reads CASSLRQDNEKLFF. The CDR3 coding sequence is TGTGCCAGCAGCTTACGACAGGATAATGAAAAACTGTTTTTT.

The rearrangement uses TRBV5-6 and TRBJ1-4; D might be TRBD1 (5 bases). This CDR3 has 14 residues. The germline V gene encodes CDR1 SGHDT and CDR2 YYEEEE. With 2 bases removed from V and 4 bases from J, the gap between germline ends came to 9 bases. This chain's CDR3 is CASSFGTHNEKLFF. CDR3 coding DNA: TGTGCCAGCAGCTTCGGGACTCATAATGAAAAACTGTTTTTT.